These 22 T cell receptor beta chains were all obtained from the same sample, sequenced in a study of identical twins. Via MiXCR, TCRdb re-called the 5' RACE reads, giving one row per CDR3 protein. The sample lists roughly 720,000 distinct CDR3 sequences; roughly 18% were seen once. This sample was shared with a second study, whose subject was T cells expressing NK-cell markers.

The sample taken for sequencing was PBMCs. The receptors stem from a woman younger than 30 in good health.

The genes are TRBV12-3 or TRBV12-4 and TRBJ2-2; D is perhaps TRBD1 (5 bases). CDR3 length: 13 residues. The ends were cut back, 6 bases at V and 8 bases at J, with 13 bases in the middle. As DNA, the CDR3 is TGTGCCAGCAGCCCTAGGGGTTTAGGGGAGCTGTTTTTT. Translated, it gives CASSPRGLGELFF.

This rearrangement joins TRBV2 to TRBJ2-5, with D unresolved. The CDR3 is made up of 12 amino acids. With 7 bases removed from V and 7 bases from J, the gap between germline ends came to 13 bases. Germline CDR1 SNHLY, CDR2 FYNNEI. CDR3 bases: TGTGCCAGCAACTCCGGCCCTGGGACCCAGTACTTC. This sequence encodes CASNSGPGTQYF.

The rearrangement joins TRBV24-1 to TRBJ2-1; unclear D gene. Germline V gene lookup returns CDR1 KGHDR and CDR2 SFDVKD. V dropped 1 base and J dropped 5 bases, with 5 bases sitting between them. This CDR3 region has 13 residues. The CDR3 region has the DNA TGTGCCACCAGTGATTTTGGGGACAATGAGCAGTTCTTC. It translates to CATSDFGDNEQFF.

V and J are TRBV18 and TRBJ2-3; a possible D gene is TRBD1 (5 bases). Trimming left V 0 bases short and J 5 bases short, with 9 bases between. This CDR3 spans 14 amino acids. CDR1 and CDR2 from the germline V gene are KGHSH and LQKENI. CDR3 loop: CASSPPAGKDTQYF. The CDR3 coding sequence is TGTGCCAGCTCACCACCGGCAGGGAAAGATACGCAGTATTTT.

The rearrangement joins TRBV7-6 to TRBJ2-1; 11 positions match TRBD2. J gave up 4 bases and V 3 bases, and 11 bases lay outside the gene matches. Germline V gives CDR1 SGHVS, CDR2 FNYEAQ. This CDR3 has 18 residues. The CDR3 sequence is CASSFSPGGLAGYNEQFF. CDR3 DNA sequence: TGTGCCAGCAGCTTCTCTCCTGGCGGACTAGCGGGTTACAATGAGCAGTTCTTC.

The chain couples TRBV7-2 to TRBJ2-4, with 9 bases identical to TRBD1. CDR3 length: 15 amino acids. Per germline, CDR1 SGHTA and CDR2 FQGNSA. With 5 bases clipped from V and 8 bases from J, the junction kept 10 bases outside the gene matches. CDR3 in amino acids: CASSTQGTGLDIQYF. The CDR3 DNA is TGTGCCAGCAGCACACAGGGGACAGGGTTAGACATTCAGTACTTC.

This clonotype has a handful of counts. The V gene is TRBV4-3, the J gene TRBJ2-3; possibly TRBD1 for D (5 bases). The V gene's germline CDR1 is LGHNA and CDR2 YSLEER. The CDR3 loop spans 16 amino acids. The V and J ends lost 0 bases and 5 bases respectively, with 15 bases between them. This chain's CDR3 is CASSQEGPSGIDTQYF. Written as DNA, the CDR3 is TGCGCCAGCAGCCAAGAAGGTCCTTCAGGGATAGATACGCAGTATTTT.

This clonotype was observed a handful of times. The chain joins TRBV7-8 to TRBJ2-3; TRBD2 is a possible D gene (6 bases). V was cut by 5 bases and J by 5 bases, with 11 bases left in between. This CDR3 has 13 residues. The V gene's germline CDR1 is SGHVS and CDR2 FQNEAQ. CDR3 residues: CASSKGRGDTQYF. The CDR3, as DNA: TGTGCCAGCAGCAAAGGGCGGGGAGATACGCAGTATTTT.

V usage is TRBV6-2 or TRBV6-3 and J usage is TRBJ2-7; D is undetermined. The CDR3 contains 12 residues. In germline, CDR1 is MNHEY, CDR2 SVGEGT. Trimming shortened V by 6 bases and J by 7 bases, and 13 bases separated the two germline ends. CDR3 loop: CASRTGAREQYF. For the CDR3, the DNA is TGTGCCAGCAGAACGGGCGCGAGGGAGCAGTACTTC.

V and J are TRBV2 and TRBJ2-7; 7 bases line up with TRBD1. Germline CDR1 is SNHLY and CDR2 is FYNNEI. The CDR3 consists of 14 residues. V dropped 5 bases and J dropped 3; count of bases not matched to a gene: 7. The CDR3 nucleotides are TGTGCCAGCAGTTCGCGACAGGGACACTACGAGCAGTACTTC. Translating it yields CASSSRQGHYEQYF. The full variable domain, with the rest looked up from reference TRBV2 and TRBJ2-7, is EPEVTQTPSHQVTQMGQEVILRCVPISNHLYFYWYRQILGQKVEFLVSFYNNEISEKSEIFDDQFSVERPDGSNFTLKIRSTKLEDSAMYFCASSSRQGHYEQYFGPGTRLTVT.

This clonotype was seen more than once but under ten times. The J gene is TRBJ2-5, the V gene TRBV12-3 or TRBV12-4; the D is unclear. V dropped 2 bases and J dropped 5 bases, with 12 bases sitting between them. The CDR3 has 14 amino acids. The CDR3 sequence is CASSLSSVGETQYF. The DNA for the CDR3 is TGTGCCAGCAGTTTAAGTTCGGTGGGCGAGACCCAGTACTTC.

The CDR3 loop is CASSLTVSYNEQFF. CDR3 sequence (DNA): TGTGCCAGTAGCCTGACAGTCTCCTACAATGAGCAGTTCTTC. The V and J genes are TRBV7-2 and TRBJ2-1, with a weak D call TRBD1 (5 bases). The germline V gene encodes CDR1 SGHTA and CDR2 FQGNSA. V was trimmed by 9 bases and J by 0 bases, leaving 12 bases between them. This CDR3 has 14 residues.

The V and J genes are TRBV6-5 and TRBJ2-7, with 8 bases fitting TRBD1. Germline CDR1 and CDR2: MNHEY and SVGAGI. This CDR3 region has 15 residues. V dropped 0 bases and J dropped 9; count of bases not matched to a gene: 10. The CDR3 coding sequence is TGTGCCAGCAGTTACTCGATCGCCAGGGGGCTGATGCAGTACTTC. This gives the protein CASSYSIARGLMQYF.

This clonotype was seen a few times. V usage is TRBV2 and J usage is TRBJ2-2, with D possibly TRBD1 on 6 matching bases. Trimming left V 6 bases short and J 8 bases short, with 16 bases between. The CDR3 loop spans 14 amino acids. CDR1 is SNHLY and CDR2 is FYNNEI in the germline V gene. The CDR3: CASRTGSLGGELFF. The CDR3 coding sequence is TGTGCCAGCAGGACAGGCTCCTTGGGTGGGGAGCTGTTTTTT.

This chain links TRBV28 with TRBJ2-7, with a possible D match to TRBD1 (6 bases). The CDR3 has 14 residues. V lost 4 bases and J lost 4, with 14 bases in between. Germline loops: CDR1 MDHEN, CDR2 SYDVKM. This CDR3 reads CASSYRDFNYEQYF. The CDR3 nucleotides are TGTGCCAGCAGTTACAGGGATTTCAATTACGAGCAGTACTTC.

The chain carries TRBV4-3 and TRBJ1-6; D unresolved. The CDR3 covers 15 residues. Looked up from germline, CDR1 is LGHNA and CDR2 is YSLEER. V lost 0 bases, J lost 10 bases, and 13 bases lay in between. The CDR3 DNA reads as TGCGCCAGCAGCCAAGAAAGGACGACGGAGTCACCCCTCCACTTT. This gives the protein CASSQERTTESPLHF.

A remark on this clonotype: Sequence at one end of the junction differs from germline and may be a read error. J is TRBJ2-2 and V is TRBV2, with 10 positions matching TRBD2. CDR1 is SNHLY, CDR2 FYNNEI, per germline. This CDR3 region has 18 residues. For the CDR3, the DNA is TGTGCCAGCAGGGAAGGGAGCGGGAGGGCTGGTCGCACCGGGGAGCTGTTTTTT. Translated, it gives CASREGSGRAGRTGELFF.

The chain is built from TRBV10-3 and TRBJ1-2; a possible D gene is TRBD1 (6 bases). Germline V gives CDR1 ENHRY, CDR2 SYGVKD. Trimming stripped 4 bases from V and 6 bases from J, with 18 bases between. The CDR3 is made up of 15 amino acids. DNA for the CDR3: TGTGCCATCAGTGGGGCCGGGACACTGGTTCATGGCTACACCTTC. Its translation is CAISGAGTLVHGYTF.

This clonotype was observed a few times. This chain links TRBV5-1 with TRBJ2-1; 9 bases are a match to TRBD2. Losses at the gene ends were 0 bases for V and 9 bases for J; bases not matched to a gene: 7. The V gene's germline CDR1 is SGHRS and CDR2 YFSETQ. This CDR3 spans 15 amino acids. CDR3 region: CASSLEVAGASEQFF. The CDR3 DNA follows: TGCGCCAGCAGCTTGGAGGTAGCGGGAGCGAGTGAGCAGTTCTTC.

This clonotype was seen at least ten times. The rearrangement uses TRBV5-1 and TRBJ1-1, with D unclear. Trimming cost V 4 bases and J 0 bases, with 19 bases left between them. The CDR3 is 17 residues long. Per germline, CDR1 SGHRS and CDR2 YFSETQ. The DNA of the CDR3 is TGCGCCAGCAGCCCCGAGAGACGGGCGTTAATGAACACTGAAGCTTTCTTT. Protein: CASSPERRALMNTEAFF.

V is TRBV7-2 and J is TRBJ2-1, with D unresolved. The V and J ends lost 3 bases and 7 bases respectively, with 13 bases between them. Germline V CDR1 and CDR2: SGHTA, FQGNSA. The CDR3 has 14 residues. The DNA of the CDR3 is TGTGCCAGCAGCTTCTCAGGATCGGGTAATGAGCAGTTCTTC. Protein: CASSFSGSGNEQFF.

The genes are TRBV9 and TRBJ1-1; TRBD1 is a possible D gene (5 bases). The CDR3 contains 17 residues. Germline assignment: CDR1 SGDLS and CDR2 YYNGEE. V gave up 4 bases and J gave up 0 bases, with 19 bases separating them. Written as DNA, the CDR3 is TGTGCCAGCAGCCTATCACACACGGGAGGGGTGAACACTGAAGCTTTCTTT. It yields the protein CASSLSHTGGVNTEAFF.